This T cell receptor beta chain was identified in a study of T cell responses to AZD1222 COVID-19 vaccine. Findings and limits, study-wide: Dominant at 160-218 and 743-854, vaccine-associated CD4 TCRs also spanned spike.

The protocol was immunoSEQ multiplex PCR, while the TCRdb copy is restricted to in-frame clones and leaves out a portion. The table records some 81,000 clones, approximately 86% of them present only once. Concerning this clone: The antigen is not known.

The CDR3 has 16 residues. This TCR was sampled from an adult who received the AZD1222 COVID-19 vaccine. Material: peripheral blood, obtained 28 days after the second AZD1222 dose. The gene calls are TRBV21-1 and TRBJ2-3; the DNA was not used to check the table's D call, TRBD2. TRBV21-1 is reported as a pseudogene. In DNA form, the CDR3 reads TGTGCCAGCAGCAAAGCCCCACTAGCGCACACAGATACGCAGTATTTT. It encodes CASSKAPLAHTDTQYF.